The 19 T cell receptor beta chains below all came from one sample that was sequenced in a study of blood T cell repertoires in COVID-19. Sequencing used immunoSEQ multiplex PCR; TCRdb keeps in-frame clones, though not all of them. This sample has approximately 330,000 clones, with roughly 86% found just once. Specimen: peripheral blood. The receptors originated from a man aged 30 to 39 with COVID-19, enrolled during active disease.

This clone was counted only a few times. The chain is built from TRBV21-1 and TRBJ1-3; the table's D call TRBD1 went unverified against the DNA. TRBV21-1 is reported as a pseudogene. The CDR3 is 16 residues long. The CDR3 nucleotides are TGTGCCAGCAACAGGTACCGGCCCTTCTCTGGAAACACCATATATTTT. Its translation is CASNRYRPFSGNTIYF.

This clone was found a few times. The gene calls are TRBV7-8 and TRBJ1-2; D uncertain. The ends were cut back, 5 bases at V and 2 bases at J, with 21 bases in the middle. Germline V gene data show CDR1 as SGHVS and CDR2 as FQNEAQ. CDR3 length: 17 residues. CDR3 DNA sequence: TGTGCCAGCAGCCACAAAGAGAAGCAACGCGGCAACTATGGCTACACCTTC. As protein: CASSHKEKQRGNYGYTF. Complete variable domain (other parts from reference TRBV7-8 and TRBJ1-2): GAGVSQSPRYKVAKRGQDVALRCDPISGHVSLFWYQQALGQGPEFLTYFQNEAQLDKSGLPSDRFFAERPEGSVSTLKIQRTQQEDSAVYLCASSHKEKQRGNYGYTFGSGTRLTVV.

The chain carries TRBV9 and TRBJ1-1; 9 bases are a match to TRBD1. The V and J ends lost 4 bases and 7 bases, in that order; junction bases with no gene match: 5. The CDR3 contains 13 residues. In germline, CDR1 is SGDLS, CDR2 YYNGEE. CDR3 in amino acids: CASSPRTGVEAFF. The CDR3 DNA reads TGTGCCAGCAGCCCCCGGACAGGGGTTGAAGCTTTCTTT.

The CDR3 sequence is CAWGRANTEAFF. CDR3 DNA sequence: TGTGCCTGGGGACGAGCCAACACTGAAGCTTTCTTT. The rearrangement links TRBV30 to TRBJ1-1; D not certain. Germline V gene sequence: CDR1 GTSNPN, CDR2 SVGIG (reference sequence). Trimming left V 5 bases short and J 2 bases short, with 9 bases between. The CDR3 is made up of 12 amino acids.

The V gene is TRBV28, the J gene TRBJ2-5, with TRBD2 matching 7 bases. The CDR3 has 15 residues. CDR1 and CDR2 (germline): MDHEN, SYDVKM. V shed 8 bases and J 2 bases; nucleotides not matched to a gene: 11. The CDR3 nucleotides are TGTGCCAGCTACACCCCGGGGGGAGGTCAAGAGACCCAGTACTTC. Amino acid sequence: CASYTPGGGQETQYF.

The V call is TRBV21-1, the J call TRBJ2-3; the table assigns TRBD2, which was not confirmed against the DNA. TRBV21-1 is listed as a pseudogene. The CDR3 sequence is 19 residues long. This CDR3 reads CASSNPELSTDSSTDTQYF. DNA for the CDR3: TGTGCCAGCAGCAACCCTGAATTGTCGACTGACTCTAGCACAGATACGCAGTATTTT.

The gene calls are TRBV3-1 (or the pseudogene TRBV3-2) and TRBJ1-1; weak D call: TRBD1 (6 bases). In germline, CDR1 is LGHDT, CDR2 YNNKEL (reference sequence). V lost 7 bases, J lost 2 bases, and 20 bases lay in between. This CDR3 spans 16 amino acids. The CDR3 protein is CASTEVGRGRNTEAFF. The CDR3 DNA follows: TGTGCCAGCACCGAAGTGGGGAGGGGGAGAAACACTGAAGCTTTCTTT.

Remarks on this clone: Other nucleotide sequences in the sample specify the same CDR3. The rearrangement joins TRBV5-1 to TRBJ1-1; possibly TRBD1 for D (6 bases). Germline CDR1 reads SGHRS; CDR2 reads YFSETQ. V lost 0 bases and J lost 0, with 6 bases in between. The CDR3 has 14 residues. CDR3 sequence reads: CASSLGGLNTEAFF. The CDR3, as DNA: TGCGCCAGCAGCTTGGGGGGGCTGAACACTGAAGCTTTCTTT.

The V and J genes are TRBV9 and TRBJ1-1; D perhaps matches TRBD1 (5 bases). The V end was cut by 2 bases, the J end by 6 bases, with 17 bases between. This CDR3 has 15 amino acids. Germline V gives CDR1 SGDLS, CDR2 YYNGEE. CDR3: CASSVYPGPGAEAFF. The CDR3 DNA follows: TGTGCCAGCAGCGTCTACCCGGGGCCGGGGGCTGAAGCTTTCTTT.

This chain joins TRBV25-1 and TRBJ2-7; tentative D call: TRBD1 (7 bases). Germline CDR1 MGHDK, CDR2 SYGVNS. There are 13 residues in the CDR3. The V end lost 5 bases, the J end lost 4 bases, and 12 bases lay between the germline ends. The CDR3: CASSFQGGYEQYF. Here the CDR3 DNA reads TGTGCCAGCAGTTTTCAGGGGGGATACGAGCAGTACTTC.

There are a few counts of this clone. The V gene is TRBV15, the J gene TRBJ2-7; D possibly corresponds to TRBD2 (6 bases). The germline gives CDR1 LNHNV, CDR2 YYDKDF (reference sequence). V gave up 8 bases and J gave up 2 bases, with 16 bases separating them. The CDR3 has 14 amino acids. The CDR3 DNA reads TGTGCCACCGTCGCGGGGACGGATCCCTACGAGCAGTACTTC. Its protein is CATVAGTDPYEQYF.

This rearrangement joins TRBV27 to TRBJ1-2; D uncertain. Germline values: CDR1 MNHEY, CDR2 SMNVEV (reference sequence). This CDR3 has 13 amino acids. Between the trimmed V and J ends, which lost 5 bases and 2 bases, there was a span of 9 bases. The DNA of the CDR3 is TGTGCCAGCAGTGATGACAAGAACTATGGCTACACCTTC. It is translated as CASSDDKNYGYTF.

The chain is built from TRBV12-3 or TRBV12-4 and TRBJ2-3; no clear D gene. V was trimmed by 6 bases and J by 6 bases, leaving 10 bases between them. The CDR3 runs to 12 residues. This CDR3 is CASSAARDTQYF. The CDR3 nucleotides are TGTGCCAGCAGCGCTGCCCGGGATACGCAGTATTTT.

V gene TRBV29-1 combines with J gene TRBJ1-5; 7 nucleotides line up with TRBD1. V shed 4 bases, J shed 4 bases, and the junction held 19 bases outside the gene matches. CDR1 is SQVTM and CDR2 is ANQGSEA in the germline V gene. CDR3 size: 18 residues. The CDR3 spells CSVVLGTVGTPANQPQHF. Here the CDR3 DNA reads TGCAGCGTTGTTTTGGGGACAGTAGGGACCCCCGCGAATCAGCCCCAGCATTTT.

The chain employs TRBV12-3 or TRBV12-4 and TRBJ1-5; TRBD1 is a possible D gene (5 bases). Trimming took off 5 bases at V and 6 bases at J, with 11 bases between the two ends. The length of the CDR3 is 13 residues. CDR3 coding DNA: TGTGCCAGCAGTCAGGGTGATGGTCAGCCCCAGCATTTT. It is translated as CASSQGDGQPQHF.

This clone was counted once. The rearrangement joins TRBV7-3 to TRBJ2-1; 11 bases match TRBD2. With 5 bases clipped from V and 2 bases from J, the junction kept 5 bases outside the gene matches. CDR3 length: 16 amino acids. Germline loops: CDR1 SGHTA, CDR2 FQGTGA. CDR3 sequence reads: CASSQIAGGAYNEQFF. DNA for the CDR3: TGTGCCAGCAGCCAAATAGCGGGAGGGGCCTACAATGAGCAGTTCTTC.

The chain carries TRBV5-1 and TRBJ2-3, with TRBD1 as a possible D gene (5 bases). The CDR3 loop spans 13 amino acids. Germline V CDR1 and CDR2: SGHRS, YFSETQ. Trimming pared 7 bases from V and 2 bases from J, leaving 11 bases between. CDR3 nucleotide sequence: TGCGCCAGCGGGGCCCGCCCCACAGATACGCAGTATTTT. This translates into CASGARPTDTQYF.

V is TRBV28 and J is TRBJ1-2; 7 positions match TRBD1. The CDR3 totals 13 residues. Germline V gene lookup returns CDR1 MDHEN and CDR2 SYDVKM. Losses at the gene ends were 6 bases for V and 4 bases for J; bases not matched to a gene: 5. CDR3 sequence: CASRAGGIYGYTF. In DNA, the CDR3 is TGTGCCAGCAGGGCAGGGGGGATCTATGGCTACACCTTC.

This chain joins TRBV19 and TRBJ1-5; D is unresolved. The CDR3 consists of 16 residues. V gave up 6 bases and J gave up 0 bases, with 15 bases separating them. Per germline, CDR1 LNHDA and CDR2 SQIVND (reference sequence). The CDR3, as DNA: TGTGCCAGTAGGGAAACGGGTTGGATTAGCAATCAGCCCCAGCATTTT. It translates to CASRETGWISNQPQHF.